The clone carrying this T cell receptor beta chain has a handful of counts. This entry belongs to a study of untreated major depressive disorder. The CDR3 has 13 residues. The germline CDR1 and CDR2 sequences are MNHEY and SMNVEV (reference sequence). V shed 6 bases, J shed 5 bases, and the junction held 4 bases outside the gene matches. Using immunoSEQ multiplex PCR, the repertoire was profiled, and TCRdb retains in-frame clones only, with some absent. The profile shows nearly 20,000 clones, more than 70% of them singletons. This clonotype was obtained from a woman in her 30s in good health. Specimen: CD4+ T cells from PBMCs. The chain employs TRBV27 and TRBJ1-5; TRBD1 aligns across 7 bases. CDR3: CASRSQGDQPQHF. The DNA of the CDR3 is TGTGCCAGCAGGTCCCAGGGGGATCAGCCCCAGCATTTT.